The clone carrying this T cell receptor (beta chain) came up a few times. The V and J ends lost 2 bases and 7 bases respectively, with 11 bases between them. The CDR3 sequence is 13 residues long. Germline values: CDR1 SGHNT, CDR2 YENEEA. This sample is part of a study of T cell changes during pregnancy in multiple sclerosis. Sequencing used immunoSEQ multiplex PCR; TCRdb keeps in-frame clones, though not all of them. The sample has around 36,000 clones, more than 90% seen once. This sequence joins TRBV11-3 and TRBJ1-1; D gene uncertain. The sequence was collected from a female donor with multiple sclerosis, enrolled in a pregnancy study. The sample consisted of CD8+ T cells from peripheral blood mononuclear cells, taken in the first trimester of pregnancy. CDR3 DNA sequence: TGTGCCAGCAGCTTATCCGGGAGTAGTGAAGCTTTCTTT. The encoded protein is CASSLSGSSEAFF.